A selection of T cell receptor beta chains follows, all from one sample in a study of cytomegalovirus exposure and HLA in healthy donors. The table came from immunoSEQ multiplex PCR; TCRdb's copy has only in-frame clones and leaves some out. The sample has roughly 100,000 clones, approximately 12% seen once. The sequencing input was PBMCs. All receptors derive from a middle-aged man in good health and CMV-seropositive. The CDR3 runs from the conserved cysteine through the conserved F or W.

v_gene: TRBV7-6; j_gene: TRBJ2-1; CDR3aa: CASSLVPPGGGGAEQFF
v_gene: TRBV5-4; j_gene: TRBJ2-1; CDR3aa: CASSLLRLAGSHTYNEQFF
v_gene: TRBV4-2; j_gene: TRBJ2-5; CDR3aa: CASSQDLLARLYQETQYF
v_gene: TRBV4-1; j_gene: TRBJ1-2; CDR3aa: CASSQDSRGDAYGYTF
v_gene: TRBV11-2; j_gene: TRBJ2-7; CDR3aa: CASSLDGRAPTYEQYF
v_gene: TRBV15; j_gene: TRBJ2-7; CDR3aa: CATSRDRGSNSYEQYF
v_gene: TRBV4-1; j_gene: TRBJ1-2; CDR3aa: CASSPTDREVYGYTF
v_gene: TRBV6-4; j_gene: TRBJ2-7; CDR3aa: CASSDGASGRPIYEQYF
v_gene: TRBV19; j_gene: TRBJ1-3; CDR3aa: CASSLGTGVVSGNTIYF
v_gene: TRBV29-1; j_gene: TRBJ2-5; CDR3aa: CSVESGVETQYF
v_gene: TRBV28; j_gene: TRBJ2-4; CDR3aa: CASNLAGAGWGNIQYF
v_gene: TRBV4-1; j_gene: TRBJ1-2; CDR3aa: CASSQDRVETEQGGYTF
v_gene: TRBV21-1; j_gene: TRBJ2-2; CDR3aa: CASLPGLPLDTGELFF
v_gene: TRBV25-1; j_gene: TRBJ1-2; CDR3aa: CASSDPLGQGGAYGYTF
v_gene: TRBV5-4; j_gene: TRBJ2-3; CDR3aa: CASSFGTGSTDTQYF
v_gene: TRBV5-1; j_gene: TRBJ2-3; CDR3aa: CASSLGQTSTDTQYF
v_gene: TRBV19; j_gene: TRBJ1-1; CDR3aa: CASSTRQGATEAFF
v_gene: TRBV4-1; j_gene: TRBJ2-1; CDR3aa: CASSQEVGARYNEQFF
v_gene: TRBV27; j_gene: TRBJ2-3; CDR3aa: CASSLRTSMGGDTQYF
v_gene: TRBV4-2; j_gene: TRBJ2-1; CDR3aa: CASSQGTGHNEQFF
v_gene: TRBV10-2; j_gene: TRBJ2-1; CDR3aa: CASSEPASGSYNEQFF
v_gene: TRBV5-6; j_gene: TRBJ2-5; CDR3aa: CASSSWTSGSETQYF
v_gene: TRBV6-5; j_gene: TRBJ2-4; CDR3aa: CASSMWGGRENIQYF
v_gene: TRBV10-3; j_gene: TRBJ2-1; CDR3aa: CATGPSGTSSYNEQFF
v_gene: TRBV6-5; j_gene: TRBJ2-3; CDR3aa: CASRYPGLAGSDTQYF
v_gene: TRBV20-1; j_gene: TRBJ2-5; CDR3aa: CSPRYQETQYF
v_gene: TRBV10-3; j_gene: TRBJ1-5; CDR3aa: CAISAAGNQPQHF
v_gene: TRBV28; j_gene: TRBJ2-7; CDR3aa: CASIARDSSYEQYF
v_gene: TRBV5-1; j_gene: TRBJ1-4; CDR3aa: CASSNIPGQQEKLFF
v_gene: TRBV18; j_gene: TRBJ2-7; CDR3aa: CASSQDRVEYEQYF
v_gene: TRBV27; j_gene: TRBJ2-7; CDR3aa: CASQSPATGVIGEQYF
v_gene: TRBV29-1; j_gene: TRBJ2-2; CDR3aa: CSAYSGANTGELFF
v_gene: TRBV27; j_gene: TRBJ2-7; CDR3aa: CASSLTSWSYEQYF
v_gene: TRBV27; j_gene: TRBJ1-6; CDR3aa: CASSWKGGDYSPLHF
v_gene: TRBV16; j_gene: TRBJ2-2; CDR3aa: CASSQSRQGVTGELFF
v_gene: TRBV18; j_gene: TRBJ2-5; CDR3aa: CASSPSGFQETQYF
v_gene: TRBV29-1; j_gene: TRBJ2-7; CDR3aa: CSAEAQSYEQYF
v_gene: TRBV7-9; j_gene: TRBJ2-3; CDR3aa: CASSESGGNTQYF
v_gene: TRBV10-2; j_gene: TRBJ2-2; CDR3aa: CASSEGASTGELFF
v_gene: TRBV29-1; j_gene: TRBJ2-1; CDR3aa: CSVDGQREAVEYNEQFF
v_gene: TRBV9; j_gene: TRBJ2-7; CDR3aa: CASSESGGSSYEQYF
v_gene: TRBV10-3; j_gene: TRBJ1-2; CDR3aa: CAISESGREDHGYTF
v_gene: TRBV5-1; j_gene: TRBJ2-1; CDR3aa: CASSLVGGSNNEQFF
v_gene: TRBV29-1; j_gene: TRBJ2-7; CDR3aa: CSVGETGSYEQYF
v_gene: TRBV12-5; j_gene: TRBJ1-2; CDR3aa: CASGLARTSNGYTF
v_gene: TRBV5-1; j_gene: TRBJ2-6; CDR3aa: CASSAWGERPGANVLTF
v_gene: TRBV7-9; j_gene: TRBJ1-4; CDR3aa: CASSLTQGTDEKLFF
v_gene: TRBV11-2; j_gene: TRBJ2-7; CDR3aa: CASSLNHGQGAPYEQYF
v_gene: TRBV19; j_gene: TRBJ1-2; CDR3aa: CASSRDRGRRYGYTF
v_gene: TRBV7-6; j_gene: TRBJ2-7; CDR3aa: CASSFGTSEGEQYF
v_gene: TRBV5-1; j_gene: TRBJ2-1; CDR3aa: CASSGEVGQGKNNEQFF
v_gene: TRBV27; j_gene: TRBJ2-1; CDR3aa: CASSFLGTGGNEQFF
v_gene: TRBV6-4; j_gene: TRBJ2-2; CDR3aa: CASSLGQSTGELFF
v_gene: TRBV15; j_gene: TRBJ2-7; CDR3aa: CATSRRTSGRHEQYF
v_gene: TRBV25-1; j_gene: TRBJ2-7; CDR3aa: CASSLGGPEQYF